The 10 T cell receptor beta chains presented below share a single source sample, sequenced in a study of shared clonotypes between healthy human individuals. Repertoires were generated with immunoSEQ multiplex PCR, while TCRdb's copy carries only in-frame clones and drops some. Here the sample spans about 2.4 million clones, roughly 93% being singletons. Input material: naive CD4+ T cells from PBMCs. Sample subset: CD45RA+ positively selected. These receptors came from a man between 18 and 29 years old in good health. Some clones in this sample may be carry-over from other donors' samples.

The chain employs TRBV28 and TRBJ2-1; weak D call: TRBD1 (6 bases). This CDR3 has 12 residues. The V gene lost 6 bases and the J gene lost 10 bases, with 13 bases spanning the gap. CDR1 and CDR2 (germline): MDHEN, SYDVKM. Here the CDR3 reads CASSQGQHEQFF. CDR3 in DNA: TGTGCCAGCAGCCAAGGACAGCACGAGCAGTTCTTC.

The V call is TRBV7-3, the J call TRBJ2-1; D remains unclear. The CDR3 has 13 amino acids. CDR1 is SGHTA, CDR2 FQGTGA, per germline. V was pared by 4 bases and J by 10 bases, with 14 bases between. The CDR3 DNA follows: TGTGCCAGCAGCTCAAGACCCACTGGGGAGCAGTTCTTC. As protein: CASSSRPTGEQFF.

The rearrangement uses TRBV18 and TRBJ2-5, with D possibly matching TRBD1 (5 bases). This CDR3 region has 13 residues. Trimming stripped 4 bases from V and 3 bases from J, with 9 bases between. Germline V lookup: CDR1 KGHSH, CDR2 LQKENI. Written as DNA, the CDR3 is TGTGCCAGCTCACGACTCAGGGAAGAGACCCAGTACTTC. Translation: CASSRLREETQYF.

This chain links TRBV28 with TRBJ2-3; 8 positions match TRBD1. V shed 6 bases and J 2 bases; nucleotides not matched to a gene: 10. This CDR3 is built from 16 residues. CDR1 MDHEN and CDR2 SYDVKM come from the germline V gene. In DNA, the CDR3 is TGTGCCAGCAGCCCTACCCGGACAGGGCCCACAGATACGCAGTATTTT. This encodes CASSPTRTGPTDTQYF.

This clone was recorded once. This chain joins TRBV6-5 and TRBJ2-3; 9 nucleotides line up with TRBD1. The V and J ends lost 2 bases and 3 bases, in that order; junction bases with no gene match: 3. CDR3 length: 15 amino acids. Germline-derived CDR1 and CDR2 are MNHEY and SVGAGI. CDR3 protein: CASSYGDRETDTQYF. The CDR3 nucleotides read TGTGCCAGCAGTTACGGGGACAGGGAGACAGATACGCAGTATTTT.

Points on this clone: In the same sample, other DNA sequences code for this CDR3. V gene TRBV5-1 combines with J gene TRBJ2-5, with TRBD2 matching over 13 bases. V dropped 4 bases and J dropped 5; count of bases not matched to a gene: 5. Germline CDR1 reads SGHRS; CDR2 reads YFSETQ. CDR3 length: 15 residues. The CDR3 nucleotides read TGCGCCAGCAGCCCGAGGACTAGCGGGAGTGAGACCCAGTACTTC. Its translation is CASSPRTSGSETQYF. Using reference TRBV5-1 and TRBJ2-5 for the parts outside the CDR3, the full variable domain is KAGVTQTPRYLIKTRGQQVTLSCSPISGHRSVSWYQQTPGQGLQFLFEYFSETQRNKGNFPGRFSGRQFSNSRSEMNVSTLELGDSALYLCASSPRTSGSETQYFGPGTRLLVL.

The chain combines TRBV5-1 with TRBJ2-3; TRBD2 matches at 8 bases. Germline-derived CDR1 and CDR2 are SGHRS and YFSETQ. The V and J ends lost 0 bases and 1 base, in that order; junction bases with no gene match: 4. The CDR3 extends over 16 amino acids. CDR3 nucleotide sequence: TGCGCCAGCAGCTTGGGGACTAGCCTTCGCACAGATACGCAGTATTTT. It codes for CASSLGTSLRTDTQYF.

The gene calls are TRBV11-2 and TRBJ2-1; D is unresolved. The germline V gene has CDR1 SGHAT and CDR2 FQNNGV. V was cut by 5 bases and J by 8 bases, with 19 bases left in between. The CDR3 has 15 residues. The CDR3 coding sequence is TGTGCCAGCAGCCCTATTCGGACCCTCGGAGATGAGCAGTTCTTC. This sequence encodes CASSPIRTLGDEQFF.

About this clone itself: The sample contains more than one DNA sequence encoding this CDR3. J is TRBJ1-2 and V is TRBV28, with TRBD1 as a possible D gene (5 bases). CDR1 is MDHEN and CDR2 is SYDVKM in the germline V gene. V was clipped by 6 bases and J by 0 bases, with 8 bases between them. There are 13 residues in the CDR3. Here the CDR3 DNA reads TGTGCCAGCAGCCCGGGGCCTAACTATGGCTACACCTTC. It codes for CASSPGPNYGYTF.

About this clone itself: The same CDR3 arises from other DNA sequences in this sample as well. As DNA, the CDR3 is TGTGCCAGCAGTCCCGGGACTAGCGGTGAAGAGACCCAGTACTTC. Translated: CASSPGTSGEETQYF. The chain recombines TRBV5-4 with TRBJ2-5, with 11 bases aligning to TRBD2. V lost 5 bases and J lost 3; bases outside the gene matches: 6. This CDR3 contains 15 residues. Germline CDR1 reads SGHNT; CDR2 reads YYREEE (reference sequence).